This T cell receptor beta chain was captured by sequencing in a study of blood T cell repertoires in COVID-19. Study in general: PBMCs, B-cell-depleted T cells, or T cells were the source of the cDNA or gDNA that made up the material.

Study processing details: Estimation of nucleated cell counts relied on the amplification of reference gene primers. Profiled with immunoSEQ multiplex PCR; TCRdb holds only in-frame clones, not every one. That table gives V, J and clone size, and the DNA gave D and trimming. The table has under 200,000 clones, around 90% seen once; the top ten hold roughly 0.56%. This sequence was found in a man aged 45-65 years with acute or convalescent COVID-19. What was sequenced was peripheral blood.

CDR3 sequence reads: CASSPTGGNSPLHF. CDR3 coding DNA: TGTGCCAGCTCACCGACAGGGGGTAATTCACCCCTCCACTTT. This rearrangement joins TRBV18 to TRBJ1-6, with 9 bases that match TRBD1. The J segment lost 6 bases and the V segment lost 3 bases, leaving 0 bases of the junction unmatched. Per the germline V gene, CDR1 is KGHSH and CDR2 is LQKENI. The length of the CDR3 is 14 residues.